The 11 T cell receptor beta chains below all came from one sample that was sequenced in a study of T cells in Graves' hyperthyroidism and ophthalmopathy. Amplified TCR beta CDR3 regions derived from RNA transcripts. First-round RT-PCR targeting the TCR CDR3 was performed with the HTBI primer set. TCRdb re-called the multiplex PCR reads through MiXCR, storing one row per CDR3 protein. The sample has hundreds of thousands of distinct CDR3 sequences; roughly 40% are singletons. The sample comprised blood. The source is a man between 18 and 29 years old with Graves' hyperthyroidism.

This chain joins TRBV4-3 and TRBJ2-7, with D possibly being TRBD1 (6 bases). The length of the CDR3 is 14 residues. Per germline, CDR1 LGHNA and CDR2 YSLEER. Trimming removed 1 base from V and 6 bases from J, with 13 bases in between. As DNA, the CDR3 is TGCGCCAGCAGCCAAGGGGACAATCTCTTCGAGCAGTACTTC. Its translation is CASSQGDNLFEQYF.

This clonotype was recorded at least ten times. The V and J genes are TRBV25-1 and TRBJ2-7; the D is unclear. The CDR3 is 15 residues long. Germline V lookup: CDR1 MGHDK, CDR2 SYGVNS. Trimming removed 8 bases at V and 6 bases at J, with 23 bases between. The CDR3 nucleotides read TGTGCCAGCGATCCTGCTGGTATAGGGTGTCGCGAGCAGTACTTC. This sequence encodes CASDPAGIGCREQYF.

The rearrangement uses TRBV7-9 and TRBJ1-2; D might be TRBD1 (5 bases). This CDR3 region has 13 residues. Germline V lookup: CDR1 SEHNR, CDR2 FQNEAQ (reference sequence). V gave up 5 bases and J gave up 5 bases, with 12 bases separating them. In DNA, the CDR3 is TGTGCCAGCAGCCCCTGGACAAAGTATGGCTACACCTTC. This codes for CASSPWTKYGYTF.

This clonotype has at least ten counts. J is TRBJ2-5 and V is TRBV5-8, with D unresolved. Germline CDR1 SGHTS, CDR2 YDEGEE. V was cut by 3 bases and J by 2 bases, with 5 bases left in between. CDR3 length: 12 amino acids. The CDR3 region is CASSSRQETQYF. CDR3 nucleotides: TGTGCCAGCAGCTCACGGCAAGAGACCCAGTACTTC.

The chain links TRBV5-1 to TRBJ1-1; D remains unclear. V gave up 0 bases and J gave up 7 bases, with 10 bases separating them. Germline CDR1 is SGHRS and CDR2 is YFSETQ. The CDR3 length is 13 residues. CDR3 bases: TGCGCCAGCAGCTTGGGGCGGCCAAATGAAGCTTTCTTT. It specifies CASSLGRPNEAFF. Combining the CDR3 with reference TRBV5-1 and TRBJ1-1 gives the whole variable domain KAGVTQTPRYLIKTRGQQVTLSCSPISGHRSVSWYQQTPGQGLQFLFEYFSETQRNKGNFPGRFSGRQFSNSRSEMNVSTLELGDSALYLCASSLGRPNEAFFGQGTRLTVV.

This clonotype turned up a few times. The chain recombines TRBV7-2 with TRBJ1-6; no clear D. The CDR3 spans 14 residues. V lost 4 bases, J lost 8 bases, and 12 bases lay in between. Germline CDR1 reads SGHTA; CDR2 reads FQGNSA. CDR3 region: CASSSVAGDSPLHF. Written as DNA, the CDR3 is TGTGCCAGCAGCTCAGTCGCGGGCGATTCACCCCTCCACTTT.

The chain couples TRBV24-1 to TRBJ2-2; a possible D gene is TRBD2 (5 bases). This CDR3 spans 16 amino acids. Germline CDR1 KGHDR, CDR2 SFDVKD. V lost 3 bases and J 3 bases, leaving 13 bases between the germline ends. CDR3 sequence (DNA): TGTGCCACCAGTGATGACGGGGTTGGGGACACCGGGGAGCTGTTTTTT. Protein product: CATSDDGVGDTGELFF.

This clonotype has just a few counts. Just one base apart from a much larger clone, this may be a read error. V is TRBV19 and J is TRBJ2-7; a weak D match, TRBD2 (6 bases). This CDR3 contains 15 residues. Trimming left V 9 bases short and J 2 bases short, with 20 bases between. Germline CDR1 LNHDA, CDR2 SQIVND (reference sequence). The CDR3 sequence: CASSLGGTGPYEQYF. Written as DNA, the CDR3 is TGTGCCAGCAGCTTAGGCGGGACGGGCCCCTACGAGCAGTACTTC.

CDR3 region: CASSYRIYEQYF. Here the CDR3 DNA reads TGTGCCAGCAGTTATCGGATCTACGAGCAGTACTTC. The chain combines TRBV12-3 or TRBV12-4 with TRBJ2-7; D uncertain. V was clipped by 4 bases and J by 3 bases, with 7 bases between them. CDR3 length equals 12 residues.

There are many counts of this clonotype. The rearrangement uses TRBV20-1 and TRBJ1-1, with D unresolved. The V end lost 1 base, the J end lost 8 bases, and 5 bases lay between the germline ends. From germline, CDR1 is DFQATT and CDR2 SNEGSKA (reference sequence). The CDR3 totals 10 residues. DNA for the CDR3: TGCAGTGCTAGAGTCGAAGAAGCTTTCTTT. This codes for CSARVEEAFF.

J is TRBJ1-1 and V is TRBV12-3 or TRBV12-4, with D perhaps matching TRBD1 (5 bases). The V end was cut by 8 bases, the J end by 9 bases, with 10 bases between. CDR3 length equals 10 residues. The DNA for the CDR3 is TGTGCCAGCGTAGGGGTTAAAGCTTTCTTT. Residues: CASVGVKAFF.